This T cell receptor (beta chain) was recorded in a study of blood T cell repertoires in COVID-19 (dated by TCRdb to the early 2020s). General notes on the study: Samples from collaborators originated in the United States, Italy and Spain and spanned both the acute and convalescent phases of COVID-19. HLA class I and class II types, where available, came from metadata supplied by the sample provider rather than from assay-based typing. The prospective study material was composed of cDNA or gDNA derived from T cells, B-cell-depleted T cells, or PBMCs. Deeply sampled blood TCRbeta repertoires from subjects exposed to, actively infected with, or recovered from COVID-19 were included in the dataset. Samples were obtained from the ongoing ImmuneRACE study (first 160 participants) and from over 1,000 subjects provided by 6 global collaborators. Sample metadata almost always included a de-identified subject ID, COVID-19 status, age in years and sex. A freely available public database, intended as a resource for researchers studying the immune response to SARS-CoV-2, is where the repertoires were released. Broad study findings and their caveats: How much clinical and demographic metadata was included differed by source and by participant, and the metadata was provided uncurated.

TCRbeta CDR3 regions were amplified from genomic DNA using the immunoSEQ Assay, a bias-controlled multiplex PCR. Per the original workflow: Nucleated cell counts per sample were estimated from amplification of reference gene primers within the assay. To quantify the absolute abundance of each unique TCRbeta CDR3 rearrangement, sequence reads were collapsed and filtered. For each sample, productive Simpson clonality was calculated as the square root of Simpson's diversity index over productive rearrangements. TCRdb retrieved this table from immuneACCESS and kept in-frame rearrangements only. Not all clones are present; in checked studies, unresolved V genes account for under half, and no reason is known for the remainder. V and J calls and clone size follow that table, whereas D and trimming were derived from the DNA. The sample profile shows 200,000 to 250,000 clones; 83% of them were found once. 3.6% of the sample belongs to the ten largest clones.

Participants in the prospective study were enrolled through a virtual design, were aged roughly 18 to 90 years, and lived in approximately 25 United States geographic areas. In the prospective study, cohorts were assigned on the basis of participant-reported clinical history obtained from a screening survey and a study questionnaire. A participant counted as exposed if, within 2 weeks of entering the study, that participant had been in contact with someone who had a PCR-confirmed or clinician-diagnosed COVID-19 case. Each participant in the prospective study had whole blood, serum and a nasopharyngeal or oropharyngeal swab collected by mobile phlebotomists. Over a roughly two-month period, participants in the prospective study had the option of providing additional blood draws and questionnaires. Before DNA extraction, prospective study blood samples were shipped either frozen or at room temperature.

Of note for this clone: Its antigen is still unknown. It has no much larger one-base neighbor in the sample; base qualities were not kept.

The CDR3 numbers 13 residues from cysteine through phenylalanine. Of the read, only the CDR3 DNA is kept; its 39 bases are in frame from base 1. Trimming takes 6 bases from V and 8 bases from J, and the germline ends sit 11 bases apart. Specimen: PBMCs or T cells enriched from blood (not recorded which). The TCR was taken from a woman between 40 and 55 years old who had been exposed to COVID-19. The rearrangement combines TRBV12-3 or TRBV12-4 with TRBJ1-6; the D gene is perhaps TRBD1, on 5 matching bases. The CDR3 protein: CASRGLGDSPLHF. The base sequence is TGTGCCAGCAGGGGACTGGGTGATTCACCCCTCCACTTT.